A selection of T cell receptor beta chains follows, all from one sample in a study of beta chain features in type 1 diabetes. The method was immunoSEQ multiplex PCR; TCRdb's version includes in-frame clones alone and lacks a portion of them. The sample contains 250,000 or so clones, 27% of which appear only once. Material: central memory CD4+ T cells from blood. The receptors shown here come from a young man in good health. CDR3s include the opening cysteine and the closing phenylalanine or tryptophan. Fields, in order: D gene, J gene, V gene, clone size, CDR3 DNA, CDR3 protein. The D gene is left open where the match is weak. A clone size is listed for some rows: how often the clone was seen (once, few, many), or a class if it is expanded.

TRBD2	TRBJ2-4	TRBV27	few	TGTGCCAGCAGTCCTGTTGCAGGGCTAGCGGGGATCAAAAACATTCAGTACTTC	CASSPVAGLAGIKNIQYF
.	TRBJ2-3	TRBV7-9	few	TGTGCCAGCAGCTTAATGACAAGCACAGATACGCAGTATTTT	CASSLMTSTDTQYF
TRBD1	TRBJ2-7	TRBV18	.	TGTGCCAGCTCACCACCGAAGGGACAGGGGAATCAACGGCAGTACTTC	CASSPPKGQGNQRQYF
TRBD2	TRBJ2-1	TRBV2	.	TGTGCCAGCAGTTGGACTAGCGGGAGGGCCGGCAATGAGCAGTTCTTC	CASSWTSGRAGNEQFF
.	TRBJ2-3	TRBV7-9	.	TGTGCCAGCAGCAGTGGTCGAACAGATACGCAGTATTTT	CASSSGRTDTQYF
TRBD2	TRBJ2-2	TRBV11-2	.	TGTGCCAGCAGCTATAGCGGGAGCCCCACCGGGGAGCTGTTTTTT	CASSYSGSPTGELFF
.	TRBJ2-7	TRBV29-1	.	TGCAGCGTTGTTTCGGTATCCTACGAGCAGTACTTC	CSVVSVSYEQYF
TRBD2	TRBJ2-4	TRBV9	.	TGTGCCAGCAGCGTGACTAGCGGGGGGCCCGGAAACATTCAGTACTTC	CASSVTSGGPGNIQYF
.	TRBJ2-1	TRBV7-6	.	TGTGCCAGCAGCCGACCCGGGACACTCAATGAGCAGTTCTTC	CASSRPGTLNEQFF
.	TRBJ2-1	TRBV7-2	.	TGTGCCAGCAGCCTCGGGTCCCACCCCTACTCCTACAATGAGCAGTTCTTC	CASSLGSHPYSYNEQFF
.	TRBJ1-2	TRBV30	.	TGTGCCTGGAGTTCTCAGACCCTTTACTCCACCTTC	CAWSSQTLYSTF
TRBD2	TRBJ2-7	TRBV29-1	few	TGCAGCGTCTCCGGGACTAGACGAGGCACCTCCTACGAGCAGTACTTC	CSVSGTRRGTSYEQYF
TRBD1	TRBJ1-1	TRBV4-2	.	TGTGCCAGCAGCCAAGGAAGTACGACAGGGGCGAACACTGAAGCTTTCTTT	CASSQGSTTGANTEAFF
TRBD1	TRBJ2-1	TRBV14	few	TGTGCCAGCAGCCACCGGGACAGGGGAATCAATGAGCAGTTCTTC	CASSHRDRGINEQFF
.	TRBJ2-7	TRBV27	few	TGTGCCAGCAGGCCTCAGGGTCCCTACGAGCAGTACTTC	CASRPQGPYEQYF
TRBD2	TRBJ2-3	TRBV27	.	TGTGCCGGTCAGCGGGGTGGCGGTTACACAGATACGCAGTATTTT	CAGQRGGGYTDTQYF
.	TRBJ2-1	TRBV5-6	.	TGTGCCAGCAGCTTGCGGACAGTCTCCTACAATGAGCAGTTCTTC	CASSLRTVSYNEQFF
TRBD1	TRBJ2-7	TRBV10-3	.	TGTGCCATCAGTGTCTCGGGACAGGGTTACGAGCAGTACTTC	CAISVSGQGYEQYF
TRBD1	TRBJ1-4	TRBV15	.	TGTGCCACCAACCAAAGGGGGCGCGTCGGTGAAAAACTGTTTTTT	CATNQRGRVGEKLFF
.	TRBJ2-2	TRBV19	few	TGTGCCAGTAGTATTAACAGAGGCACCGGGGAGCTGTTTTTT	CASSINRGTGELFF
.	TRBJ2-1	TRBV7-2	.	TGTGCCAGCAGCCCAGGCCCTAGCCGGGGGAATGAGCAGTTCTTC	CASSPGPSRGNEQFF
.	TRBJ2-1	TRBV10-3	.	TGTGCCATCAGTGGTGGTGAGGGCCCCGAGTTCTTC	CAISGGEGPEFF
.	TRBJ2-5	TRBV7-9	.	TGTGCCAGCAGCTCGCATGGGGGAAATGGTGAGACCCAGTACTTC	CASSSHGGNGETQYF
TRBD2	TRBJ2-5	TRBV5-1	few	TGCGCCAGCAGCCTGATGACTAGCGGGAGTGGGGAGACCCAGTACTTC	CASSLMTSGSGETQYF
.	TRBJ2-6	TRBV2	many	TGTGCCAGCTCCGGGACTGCCAACGTCCTGACTTTC	CASSGTANVLTF
TRBD1	TRBJ2-1	TRBV7-2	.	TGTGCCAGCAGCTTATTCGGGACAGGGGGCAACAATGAGCAGTTCTTC	CASSLFGTGGNNEQFF
TRBD1	TRBJ2-7	TRBV18	many	TGTGCCAGCTCACCACCCGGGACAGGGTTCCTCTACGAGCAGTACTTC	CASSPPGTGFLYEQYF
TRBD1	TRBJ2-1	TRBV4-3	many	TGCGCCAGCAGCACGGGACAGGTCGGCAATGAGCAGTTCTTC	CASSTGQVGNEQFF
.	TRBJ1-1	TRBV19	many	TGTGCCAGTAGTCGGCAGGGCGACACTGAAGCTTTCTTT	CASSRQGDTEAFF
.	TRBJ2-5	TRBV7-9	few	TGTGCCAGCAGCTTAGTTGAGACCCAGTACTTC	CASSLVETQYF
TRBD1	TRBJ1-5	TRBV19	.	TGTGCCAGTAGTCCCCGGGACAGGGTTCATCAGCCCCAGCATTTT	CASSPRDRVHQPQHF
TRBD1	TRBJ1-5	TRBV6-6	.	TGTGCCAGCAGTCCCCAGGGGGCGAGGCAGCCCCAGCATTTT	CASSPQGARQPQHF
TRBD1	TRBJ2-1	TRBV15	.	TGTGCCACCAGCAGTTTGACAGGGTTTAATGAGCAGTTCTTC	CATSSLTGFNEQFF
TRBD2	TRBJ2-1	TRBV30	many	TGTGCCTGGAGTGTACTAGCGGGGTACAATGAGCAGTTCTTC	CAWSVLAGYNEQFF